These 30 T cell receptor beta chains were sequenced from one sample in a study of blood T cell repertoires in COVID-19 (TCRdb year 2020). Libraries were made using the immunoSEQ multiplex PCR assay. The source is immuneACCESS, and TCRdb retained only in-frame sequences with V and J called. Part of the clones is not carried over; for the studies checked, unresolved V genes explain less than half of this, and the remainder is unexplained. The sample table contains around 190,000 clones; only one count was recorded for about four fifths of them. The ten largest account for 6% of the sample. Material: peripheral blood. Receptors originate from a woman aged 40 to 49 with COVID-19, enrolled during active disease.

J is TRBJ1-3 and V is TRBV3-1 (or the pseudogene TRBV3-2), with a possible D match to TRBD1 (5 bases). CDR1 and CDR2 (germline): LGHDT, YNNKEL (reference sequence). Trimming cost V 4 bases and J 2 bases, with 12 bases left between them. The CDR3 is 15 residues long. The CDR3 bases are TGTGCCAGCAGCCGCCAGGGAATAACTGGAAACACCATATATTTT. Translated, it gives CASSRQGITGNTIYF.

This clone has just a few counts. The chain couples TRBV9 to TRBJ1-6; D perhaps matches TRBD1 (5 bases). CDR3 length equals 14 residues. The V gene lost 4 bases and the J gene lost 7 bases, with 12 bases spanning the gap. Per the germline V gene, CDR1 is SGDLS and CDR2 is YYNGEE. In nucleotides, the CDR3 is TGTGCCAGCAGCCTCGGGGGAGGGAATTCACCCCTCCACTTT. Its translation is CASSLGGGNSPLHF. Together with reference TRBV9 and TRBJ1-6, the CDR3 gives the full variable domain: DSGVTQTPKHLITATGQRVTLRCSPRSGDLSVYWYQQSLDQGLQFLIQYYNGEERAKGNILERFSAQQFPDLHSELNLSSLELGDSALYFCASSLGGGNSPLHFGNGTRLTVT.

The rearrangement links TRBV7-6 to TRBJ2-1, with 10 bases that match TRBD1. The V gene end was trimmed by 0 bases and the J gene end by 7 bases; junction bases not matched to a gene: 6. The CDR3 loop spans 16 amino acids. Germline V gene sequence: CDR1 SGHVS, CDR2 FNYEAQ. The CDR3 loop reads CASSLAIGTGVNEQFF. CDR3 bases: TGTGCCAGCAGCTTAGCAATAGGGACAGGGGTGAATGAGCAGTTCTTC.

This sequence joins TRBV6-5 and TRBJ2-1; 13 nucleotides line up with TRBD2. Germline-derived CDR1 and CDR2 are MNHEY and SVGAGI. V lost 6 bases, J lost 5 bases, and 4 bases stayed unmatched. The CDR3 length is 15 residues. The CDR3 sequence: CASSLTSGRDNEQFF. The CDR3 nucleotides are TGTGCCAGCAGCCTTACTAGCGGGAGGGACAATGAGCAGTTCTTC.

The chain uses TRBV7-9 and TRBJ1-4; maybe TRBD1 (6 bases). V was cut by 3 bases and J by 7 bases, with 12 bases left in between. Germline assignment: CDR1 SEHNR and CDR2 FQNEAQ (reference sequence). The length of the CDR3 is 14 residues. The CDR3: CASSLLGAGEKLFF. The CDR3 DNA is TGTGCCAGCAGCTTGCTGGGGGCAGGTGAAAAACTGTTTTTT.

This clone was detected a few times. This chain links TRBV6-4 with TRBJ2-2; TRBD2 matches 9 bases. Trimming cost V 4 bases and J 4 bases; bases outside gene matches: 7. The germline V gene encodes CDR1 MRHNA and CDR2 SNTAGT. This CDR3 contains 16 residues. As DNA, the CDR3 is TGTGCCAGCAGTGTCGATAGCGGGAGTTTCACCGGGGAGCTGTTTTTT. Translated: CASSVDSGSFTGELFF.

The sample holds one count of this clone. The V call is TRBV18, the J call TRBJ2-4; TRBD1 aligns across 7 bases. The V gene end was trimmed by 3 bases and the J gene end by 0 bases; junction bases not matched to a gene: 8. This CDR3 has 17 residues. The germline CDR1 and CDR2 sequences are KGHSH and LQKENI. The CDR3 region is CASSPRGQDLAKNIQYF. The CDR3 DNA sequence: TGTGCCAGCTCACCCAGAGGACAGGATCTAGCCAAAAACATTCAGTACTTC.

The chain is built from TRBV5-1 and TRBJ2-2; tentatively, D is TRBD2 (5 bases). This CDR3 contains 17 residues. Germline V CDR1 and CDR2: SGHRS, YFSETQ. V gave up 6 bases and J gave up 5 bases, with 23 bases separating them. The CDR3: CASTRDNPGTGTGELFF. For the CDR3, the DNA is TGCGCCAGCACTCGCGATAACCCGGGAACTGGAACCGGGGAGCTGTTTTTT. Full variable domain (missing parts from reference TRBV5-1 and TRBJ2-2): KAGVTQTPRYLIKTRGQQVTLSCSPISGHRSVSWYQQTPGQGLQFLFEYFSETQRNKGNFPGRFSGRQFSNSRSEMNVSTLELGDSALYLCASTRDNPGTGTGELFFGEGSRLTVL.

The chain has TRBV7-2 and TRBJ1-2, with D possibly TRBD1 on 6 matching bases. Germline V CDR1 and CDR2: SGHTA, FQGNSA. V was cut by 5 bases and J by 7 bases, with 14 bases left in between. The CDR3 runs 13 residues. The CDR3 loop is CASSEQQGSGYTF. The CDR3 nucleotides are TGTGCCAGCAGCGAACAACAGGGTAGTGGCTACACCTTC.

The rearrangement joins TRBV5-1 to TRBJ2-2; TRBD2 aligns across 7 bases. Per germline, CDR1 SGHRS and CDR2 YFSETQ. The CDR3 totals 15 residues. V lost 2 bases, J lost 6 bases, and 7 bases stayed unmatched. The CDR3 DNA reads as TGCGCCAGCAGCTTCACTAGCGAGTTAGCCGGGGAGCTGTTTTTT. This sequence encodes CASSFTSELAGELFF.

Points on this clone: Other DNA sequences of this sample code for an identical CDR3. This sequence joins TRBV7-2 and TRBJ1-5; no clear D. Germline V gives CDR1 SGHTA, CDR2 FQGNSA. The V end was cut by 5 bases, the J end by 1 base, with 12 bases between. The CDR3 is 15 amino acids. The CDR3 DNA sequence: TGTGCCAGCAGCCCGAGGGTCGGGAGCAATCAGCCCCAGCATTTT. Amino acid sequence: CASSPRVGSNQPQHF.

The chain couples TRBV19 to TRBJ2-7; 8 bases fit TRBD2. The length of the CDR3 is 14 residues. Germline loops: CDR1 LNHDA, CDR2 SQIVND (reference sequence). With V trimmed by 6 bases and J by 2 bases, 6 bases remained unmatched. The CDR3 DNA reads as TGTGCCAGTAGCACTAGCGGAGGGGCCTACGAGCAGTACTTC. As protein: CASSTSGGAYEQYF.

This chain links TRBV6-5 with TRBJ2-7, with TRBD2 matching 9 bases. V gave up 6 bases and J gave up 5 bases; unmatched junction bases: 8. The CDR3 is 14 residues long. The germline V gene has CDR1 MNHEY and CDR2 SVGAGI. DNA for the CDR3: TGTGCCAGCAGATTAGCGGGGGAAGGGGACGAGCAGTACTTC. Its protein is CASRLAGEGDEQYF.

This clone has more than one count but fewer than ten. The chain is built from TRBV11-2 and TRBJ2-5, with 8 bases matching TRBD2. The junction had 4 bases not matched to a gene; V was cut back by 8 bases and J by 5 bases. CDR1 and CDR2 (germline): SGHAT, FQNNGV. There are 12 residues in the CDR3. Written as DNA, the CDR3 is TGTGCCAGCGGCGGGAGGACGGAGACCCAGTACTTC. It yields the protein CASGGRTETQYF.

The chain joins TRBV12-5 to TRBJ2-1, with 7 bases lining up with TRBD2. Germline V CDR1 and CDR2: LGHNT, FRNRAP. V shed 2 bases, J shed 3 bases, and the junction held 1 base outside the gene matches. CDR3 length: 14 amino acids. In DNA, the CDR3 is TGTGCTAGTGGTTTGTCTAGCGGCTACAATGAGCAGTTCTTC. Translated: CASGLSSGYNEQFF.

The V gene is TRBV11-3, the J gene TRBJ2-7, with D maybe TRBD2 (6 bases). Germline-derived CDR1 and CDR2 are SGHNT and YENEEA. Trimming shortened V by 2 bases and J by 4 bases, and 15 bases separated the two germline ends. This CDR3 has 15 amino acids. The CDR3, as DNA: TGTGCCAGCAGCTTAAATCCGGGAGTAGGGTACGAGCAGTACTTC. Its protein product is CASSLNPGVGYEQYF.

This clone was recorded only once. The J gene is TRBJ1-2, the V gene TRBV29-1; 9 nucleotides line up with TRBD1. CDR3 length equals 14 residues. Germline values: CDR1 SQVTM, CDR2 ANQGSEA. V lost 8 bases and J lost 8; bases outside the gene matches: 15. The DNA of the CDR3 is TGCAGCTGTACCGGGACAGGGACGCAGAGGGGCTACACCTTC. As protein: CSCTGTGTQRGYTF.

The genes are TRBV4-1 and TRBJ1-2; 7 bases are a match to TRBD1. CDR1 is MGHRA, CDR2 YSYEKL, per germline. J was trimmed by 4 bases and V by 3 bases; bases with no gene match: 11. The CDR3 length is 16 residues. The CDR3 protein is CASSQAPTGVGYGYTF. CDR3 in DNA: TGCGCCAGCAGCCAGGCTCCAACAGGGGTCGGCTATGGCTACACCTTC.

The chain has TRBV7-2 and TRBJ2-1; maybe TRBD1 (6 bases). CDR1 SGHTA and CDR2 FQGNSA come from the germline V gene. V was pared by 6 bases and J by 9 bases, with 18 bases between. The CDR3 totals 14 residues. Here the CDR3 DNA reads TGTGCCAGCAGTGTGGGGGCGCGGTCGGGTGAGCAGTTCTTC. Amino acid sequence: CASSVGARSGEQFF.

The chain uses TRBV5-1 and TRBJ2-7; D remains ambiguous. The germline gives CDR1 SGHRS, CDR2 YFSETQ. The CDR3 is 16 residues long. With 1 base removed from V and 0 bases from J, the gap between germline ends came to 14 bases. The CDR3 region is CASSLTSVLSSYEQYF. As DNA, the CDR3 is TGCGCCAGCAGCTTGACAAGCGTCCTAAGCTCCTACGAGCAGTACTTC.

The chain has TRBV5-4 and TRBJ2-5; D remains ambiguous. Germline loops: CDR1 SGHNT, CDR2 YYREEE (reference sequence). V dropped 10 bases and J dropped 5 bases, with 9 bases sitting between them. CDR3 size: 10 residues. The CDR3 DNA reads TGTGCCCGCAATCGGGAGACCCAGTACTTC. It is translated as CARNRETQYF.

The V gene is TRBV29-1, the J gene TRBJ1-1, with D unclear. Germline CDR1 is SQVTM and CDR2 is ANQGSEA. This CDR3 has 14 amino acids. The V and J ends lost 5 bases and 1 base respectively, with 14 bases between them. CDR3 region: CSVREGPRNTEAFF. The CDR3 DNA reads as TGCAGCGTTCGCGAGGGCCCGAGGAACACTGAAGCTTTCTTT.

Only one count was recorded for this clone. The chain recombines TRBV7-2 with TRBJ2-5; D perhaps matches TRBD2 (6 bases). The CDR3 consists of 16 residues. V was shortened by 7 bases and J by 1 base, with 19 bases between the two germline ends. Germline V gene sequence: CDR1 SGHTA, CDR2 FQGNSA. The CDR3 DNA reads as TGTGCCAGCACCTCATCTCGGCGGGGTTCCCAAGAGACCCAGTACTTC. Amino acids: CASTSSRRGSQETQYF.

The chain employs TRBV7-2 and TRBJ2-3; TRBD2 might be the D (5 bases). The CDR3 covers 15 residues. From germline, CDR1 is SGHTA and CDR2 FQGNSA. The V end lost 0 bases, the J end lost 1 base, and 8 bases lay between the germline ends. In nucleotides, the CDR3 is TGTGCCAGCAGCTTAGCGCTCGGGGGCACAGATACGCAGTATTTT. It is translated as CASSLALGGTDTQYF.

The rearrangement joins TRBV5-1 to TRBJ1-4, with 10 nucleotides matching TRBD1. This CDR3 comprises 15 residues. CDR1 SGHRS and CDR2 YFSETQ come from the germline V gene. V shed 0 bases, J shed 6 bases, and the junction held 2 bases outside the gene matches. The DNA of the CDR3 is TGCGCCAGCAGCTTGGGGGACAGGGGATATGAAAAACTGTTTTTT. It encodes CASSLGDRGYEKLFF.

V and J are TRBV6-4 and TRBJ2-1, with D unresolved. V lost 3 bases, J lost 6 bases, and 15 bases lay in between. Germline V gives CDR1 MRHNA, CDR2 SNTAGT. The CDR3 spans 15 residues. CDR3: CASSDRLEAINEQFF. As DNA, the CDR3 is TGTGCCAGCAGTGATCGGCTAGAAGCAATCAATGAGCAGTTCTTC.

This clone was picked up one time. This CDR3 is CASSGQETNEKLFF. DNA for the CDR3: TGTGCCAGCTCTGGACAGGAAACTAATGAAAAACTGTTTTTT. The chain uses TRBV18 and TRBJ1-4, with TRBD1 identical over 7 bases. Germline trimming cut 6 bases from V and 1 base from J; bases unmatched to any gene: 2. Germline lookup yields CDR1 KGHSH and CDR2 LQKENI. The CDR3 is 14 amino acids.

This chain uses TRBV27 with TRBJ2-3; TRBD2 aligns across 8 bases. Germline-derived CDR1 and CDR2 are MNHEY and SMNVEV (reference sequence). The CDR3 has 14 residues. The junction had 10 bases not matched to a gene; V was cut back by 5 bases and J by 9 bases. The CDR3 here is CASSPSGLALTQYF. As DNA, the CDR3 is TGTGCCAGCAGTCCCAGCGGACTAGCTTTAACGCAGTATTTT.

This chain joins TRBV11-2 and TRBJ2-1; 10 bases line up with TRBD2. The CDR3 is 15 amino acids. Germline V gene data show CDR1 as SGHAT and CDR2 as FQNNGV. Trimming cost V 6 bases and J 7 bases; bases outside gene matches: 9. The CDR3 nucleotides are TGTGCCAGCAGAAATGAGCGGGGGGGCCTGAATGAGCAGTTCTTC. Protein product: CASRNERGGLNEQFF.

The V call is TRBV6-5, the J call TRBJ1-1; TRBD1 is a possible D gene (6 bases). This CDR3 contains 15 residues. Trimming took 0 bases from V and 2 from J, leaving 10 bases between them. Germline assignment: CDR1 MNHEY and CDR2 SVGAGI. The CDR3 here is CASSYSAGENTEAFF. The CDR3 DNA follows: TGTGCCAGCAGTTACTCGGCAGGGGAAAACACTGAAGCTTTCTTT.